The entry below describes one T cell receptor beta chain. The antigen is not known. The entry originates in a study of cytomegalovirus exposure and HLA in healthy donors. Findings and limits, study-wide: Under in vitro conditions, a few CMV-associated chains were confirmed as specific for CMV antigens.

The study ran its PCR with 60 Vbeta and 13 Jbeta primers. TCRdb keeps only in-frame clones here, not all; method: immunoSEQ multiplex PCR. The sample has tens of thousands of clones; roughly 66% are singletons. This CDR3 has 14 residues. V shed 6 bases, J shed 0 bases, and the junction held 4 bases outside the gene matches. Germline V gene data show CDR1 as SEHNR and CDR2 as FQNEAQ (reference sequence). The sequencing input was PBMCs. The clonotype comes from a man aged 25-45 years in good health and CMV-seronegative. The V call is TRBV7-9, the J call TRBJ1-2, with 7 bases aligning to TRBD1. The DNA of the CDR3 is TGTGCCAGCAGTCGACAGGGACCTAACTATGGCTACACCTTC. Amino acid sequence: CASSRQGPNYGYTF. The full variable domain, with the rest looked up from reference TRBV7-9 and TRBJ1-2, is DTGVSQNPRHKITKRGQNVTFRCDPISEHNRLYWYRQTLGQGPEFLTYFQNEAQLEKSRLLSDRFSAERPKGSFSTLEIQRTEQGDSAMYLCASSRQGPNYGYTFGSGTRLTVV.